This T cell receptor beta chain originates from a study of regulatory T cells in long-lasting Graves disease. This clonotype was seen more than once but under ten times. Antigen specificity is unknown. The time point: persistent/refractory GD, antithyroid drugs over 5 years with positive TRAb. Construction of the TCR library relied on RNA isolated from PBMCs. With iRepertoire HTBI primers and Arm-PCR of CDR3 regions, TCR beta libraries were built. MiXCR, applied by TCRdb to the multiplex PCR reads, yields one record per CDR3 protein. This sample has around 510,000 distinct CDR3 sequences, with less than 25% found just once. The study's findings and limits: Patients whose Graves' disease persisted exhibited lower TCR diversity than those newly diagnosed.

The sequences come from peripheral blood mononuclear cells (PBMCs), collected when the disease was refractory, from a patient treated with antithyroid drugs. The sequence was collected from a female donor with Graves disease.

CDR3 DNA: TGTGCCAGCAGCCAAGGTCAGGAGAGCAATCAGCCCCAGCATTTT. Translating it yields CASSQGQESNQPQHF. This chain links TRBV14 with TRBJ1-5; D is unresolved. From germline, CDR1 is SGHDN and CDR2 FVKESK. The V and J ends lost 1 base and 1 base respectively, with 8 bases between them. The CDR3 contains 15 residues.